The next 2 T cell receptor beta chains were all read from a single sample in a study of beta chain features in type 1 diabetes. Study-wide findings and caveats: When Type 1 diabetes patients were examined, their TCRB CDR3s proved moderately but significantly shorter in all four CD4+ subsets.

The sequenced template was cDNA made from the entire isolated RNA. Produced via immunoSEQ multiplex PCR; TCRdb's table is partial and in-frame only. The sample lists about 260,000 clones; about a fifth were seen once. No antigen has been identified for these receptors. Material for sequencing was naive CD4+ T cells from blood. The receptors were sampled from a woman aged 40 to 55 with type 1 diabetes.

This clone appeared a few times. The V gene is TRBV5-4, the J gene TRBJ2-5; D gene ambiguous. Germline-derived CDR1 and CDR2 are SGHNT and YYREEE (reference sequence). This CDR3 region has 12 residues. Between the trimmed V and J ends, which lost 4 bases and 5 bases, there was a span of 9 bases. The CDR3 DNA reads TGTGCCAGCAGCCGTGACTGGGAGACCCAGTACTTC. Its protein is CASSRDWETQYF.

V usage is TRBV6-6 and J usage is TRBJ2-3; D remains ambiguous. Trimming took off 6 bases at V and 3 bases at J, with 4 bases between the two ends. CDR3 length: 11 residues. Germline V lookup: CDR1 MNHNY, CDR2 SVGAGI (reference sequence). Here the CDR3 reads CASSTTDTQYF. Here the CDR3 DNA reads TGTGCCAGCAGCACTACAGATACGCAGTATTTT.